What follows describes a single T cell receptor (beta chain). This clone turned up a few times. This clone's antigen is unknown. No much larger clone is present one base from it, and per-base qualities are unavailable. This record belongs to a study of blood T cell repertoires in COVID-19 (dated by TCRdb to the early 2020s). Study-wide context: Samples covering the acute and convalescent phases of COVID-19 were provided by collaborators in the United States, Italy and Spain. The prospective study material was composed of cDNA or gDNA derived from T cells, B-cell-depleted T cells, or PBMCs. Deeply sampled blood TCRbeta repertoires from subjects exposed to, actively infected with, or recovered from COVID-19 were included in the dataset. The repertoires were released in a freely available public database meant as a resource for research on the immune response to SARS-CoV-2. The samples were drawn from two sources: the first 160 participants of the ongoing ImmuneRACE study, and 1,000 to 1,500 subjects contributed by 6 global collaborators. Sample metadata almost always included a de-identified subject ID, COVID-19 status, age in years and sex. Where HLA class I and class II types were available, the types were taken from metadata supplied by the sample provider, not from assay-based typing.

Whole blood was collected in K2EDTA tubes by collaborating institutions according to the institutions' own protocols. Collaborator samples were shipped for TCRbeta analysis as frozen whole blood, isolated PBMCs, or DNA extracted from either sample type. Here is what the overall study found, with its caveats: Clinical and demographic metadata were provided uncurated, with the amount varying by source and participant.

The CDR3, cysteine through phenylalanine, is 15 amino acids long. Just CDR3 DNA is preserved here, 45 bases in frame from base 1. CDR1 and CDR2 (MNHEY, SVGAGI) derive from the germline V gene. V trim: 2 bases; J trim: 2 bases; unmatched bases: 2. TCRbeta CDR3 regions were amplified from genomic DNA using the immunoSEQ Assay, a bias-controlled multiplex PCR. The source study handled its data this way. The number of nucleated cells in each sample was estimated from the amplification of reference gene primers within the assay. To quantify the absolute abundance of each unique TCRbeta CDR3 rearrangement, sequence reads were collapsed and filtered. Productive Simpson clonality was computed per sample as the square root of Simpson's diversity index over productive rearrangements. TCRdb holds this immuneACCESS table with in-frame rearrangements only. Some clones are missing; in checked studies, unresolved V genes explain under half, and the rest has no known cause. D and trimming come from the DNA, and the V and J calls and clone size come from that table. The sample records over 200,000 clones, 70% to 75% of which are singletons. Approximately 3.2% of the sample is in the top ten clones.

Sequencing was done on a sample of peripheral blood. The clonotype originates from an elderly woman with acute or convalescent COVID-19. In this chain, TRBV6-5 is recombined with TRBJ2-7, and 11 bases in between align with TRBD1. This receptor carries the CDR3 CASSYGGQGAYEQYF. The nucleotides read TGTGCCAGCAGTTACGGGGGACAGGGGGCCTACGAGCAGTACTTC.